This T cell receptor beta chain was sequenced for a study of tumor-infiltrating lymphocytes in primary liver carcinoma. Study background: The study reported T1-T3 N0M0 tumors spanning 4.2 to 10 cm. Roughly 3.65 to 7.13 million productive TCRbeta reads came from each sample, comparable across tissue types.

Germline V gene lookup returns CDR1 SQVTM and CDR2 ANQGSEA. The CDR3 length is 14 residues. Regarding the study as a whole: Tumor-adjacent and tumor-blood pairs displayed less overlap than did pairs of tumor regions.

With 500 ng total RNA as template and a constant-region primer, TCR beta cDNA was made. Each TCR beta library was derived from three nested multiplex PCR rounds that employed slightly modified ARM-PCR. It was with TRBV1-TRBV30 forward primers and a C-beta reverse primer that the first two PCR rounds were run, at approximately 9 cycles each. MiXCR was run by TCRdb on the multiplex PCR reads, yielding one entry per CDR3 protein. The sample has fewer than 200,000 distinct CDR3 sequences, approximately 80% seen once. Taking about 17-31 mg of unsorted bulk tissue, the authors co-extracted RNA and DNA. Donors underwent surgery for histopathologically diagnosed primary liver carcinoma. Details on this clonotype: Its matching antigen is unknown. An end of the junction does not agree with germline; a read error may underlie this.

The receptor was derived from a man aged 35 to 55 with primary liver carcinoma and hepatitis B virus infection. The sequenced sample was tumor tissue from primary liver carcinoma. The J gene is TRBJ2-3, the V gene TRBV29-1; 8 bases map to TRBD2. CDR3 sequence (DNA): TGCAGCGCAACGAGAGCGGGGGCAGCAGATACGCAGTACTTT. Encoded protein: CSATRAGAADTQYF.